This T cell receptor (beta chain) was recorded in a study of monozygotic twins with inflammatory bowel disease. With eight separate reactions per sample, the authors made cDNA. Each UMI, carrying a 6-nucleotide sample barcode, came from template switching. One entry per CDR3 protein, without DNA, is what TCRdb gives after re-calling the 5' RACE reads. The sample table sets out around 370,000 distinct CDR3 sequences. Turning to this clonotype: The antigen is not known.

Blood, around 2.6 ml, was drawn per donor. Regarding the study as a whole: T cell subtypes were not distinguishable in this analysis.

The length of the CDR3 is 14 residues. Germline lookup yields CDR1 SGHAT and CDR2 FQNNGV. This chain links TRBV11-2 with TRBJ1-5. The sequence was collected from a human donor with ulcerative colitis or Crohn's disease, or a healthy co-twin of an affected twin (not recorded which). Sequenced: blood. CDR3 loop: CASSLDSYHGPQHF. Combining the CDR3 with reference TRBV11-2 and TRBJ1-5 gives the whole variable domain EAGVAQSPRYKIIEKRQSVAFWCNPISGHATLYWYQQILGQGPKLLIQFQNNGVVDDSQLPKDRFSAERLKGVDSTLKIQPAKLEDSAVYLCASSLDSYHGPQHFGDGTRLSIL.